This section outlines one TCR beta chain sequence together with its context. Its antigen is currently unknown. This record comes from a study of T cells after yellow fever vaccination. The study's findings and limits: The booster response re-showed most primary clones: around 95% CD4, more than 70% CD8.

The CDR3 spans 14 residues. Trimming removed 3 bases from V and 3 bases from J; junction bases left unmatched: 1. Germline V lookup: CDR1 LNHNV, CDR2 YYDKDF (reference sequence). TCR cDNA was made by 5'RACE template switching, adding a universal primer site and UMIs. MiXCR was run by TCRdb on the 5' RACE reads, yielding one entry per CDR3 protein. This sample has approximately 600,000 distinct CDR3 sequences; 10% to 15% occur once, and the top ten carry more than 12%. The TCR comes from a man aged 25 to 45 who received the YFV17D yellow fever vaccine. The specimen was PBMCs, collected on the day of the yellow fever booster vaccination. This chain connects TRBV15 to TRBJ2-3; 9 bases align to TRBD2. As DNA, the CDR3 is TGTGCCACCAGCAGTGGACTAGCGACAGATACGCAGTATTTT. Residues: CATSSGLATDTQYF. The variable domain in full, completed from reference TRBV15 and TRBJ2-3, reads DAMVIQNPRYQVTQFGKPVTLSCSQTLNHNVMYWYQQKSSQAPKLLFHYYDKDFNNEADTPDNFQSRRPNTSFCFLDIRSPGLGDTAMYLCATSSGLATDTQYFGPGTRLTVL.